A selection of T cell receptor beta chains follows, all from one sample in a study of blood T cell repertoires in COVID-19. The repertoire was sequenced with immunoSEQ multiplex PCR; TCRdb's copy has only in-frame clones and lacks some. The sample records 50,000 to 70,000 clones, approximately 79% being singletons. Material for sequencing was peripheral blood. The receptors originated from a man aged 55 to 70 with acute or convalescent COVID-19. Both conserved end residues are part of each CDR3. D genes are given only for firm matches. Only some rows state a clone size, as once, few, many or a class for expanded clones.

D gene | J gene | V gene | clone size | CDR3 DNA | CDR3 protein
NA | TRBJ1-6 | TRBV10-3 | few | TGTGCCGCTCGATCCGGGACTGGAAATTCACCCCTCCACTTT | CAARSGTGNSPLHF
NA | TRBJ1-6 | TRBV10-3 | once | TGTGCCATCAGTGGAGGGGGAGGGAGTAATTCACCCCTCCACTTT | CAISGGGGSNSPLHF
NA | TRBJ1-2 | TRBV27 | few | TGTGCCAGCAGTTTATCAGGGAGCTATGGCTACACCTTC | CASSLSGSYGYTF
NA | TRBJ2-7 | TRBV5-5 | NA | TGTGCCAGCAGCTTGGCCTATCGGCAGGGAGGCTACGAGCAGTACTTC | CASSLAYRQGGYEQYF
TRBD2 | TRBJ2-2 | TRBV7-9 | NA | TGTGCCAGCAGCTTACTAGCGGGGGGAAACACCGGGGAGCTGTTTTTT | CASSLLAGGNTGELFF
TRBD1 | TRBJ1-4 | TRBV4-1 | NA | TGCGCCAGCAGCCAAGATTGGGACAGGGCGGGCGAAAAACTGTTTTTT | CASSQDWDRAGEKLFF
NA | TRBJ1-1 | TRBV21-1 | NA | TGTGCCAGCAGCCCTCTCTGTTACTGGGAAGCTTTCTTT | CASSPLCYWEAFF
NA | TRBJ2-1 | TRBV5-4 | NA | TGTGCCAGCAGCTCCCTCGAGGAGCAGTTCTTC | CASSSLEEQFF
NA | TRBJ2-1 | TRBV27 | NA | TGTGCCAGCAGTCTAGTCCCCCGGGGTGAGCAGTTCTTC | CASSLVPRGEQFF
TRBD1 | TRBJ2-2 | TRBV11-1 | NA | TGTGCCAGCAGTCTTAGGACAGGGACCAACACCGGGGAGCTGTTTTTT | CASSLRTGTNTGELFF
TRBD1 | TRBJ1-1 | TRBV27 | NA | TGTGCCAGCAGTCCACAGGGGGGGCGTGGCACTGAAGCTTTCTTT | CASSPQGGRGTEAFF
TRBD1 | TRBJ1-1 | TRBV29-1 | once | TGCAGCGTCCAAGGTAGGGGGCGTGGCACTGAAGCTTTCTTT | CSVQGRGRGTEAFF
NA | TRBJ1-3 | TRBV7-2 | once | TGTGCCAGCAGTCGCCAGGGGACCTCTGGAAACACCATATATTTT | CASSRQGTSGNTIYF
NA | TRBJ1-3 | TRBV9 | NA | TGTGCCAGCAGCGTAGCTTCTGGACTGGGAAACACCATATATTTT | CASSVASGLGNTIYF
TRBD2 | TRBJ2-1 | TRBV30 | NA | TGTGCCTGGAACGGGGGGGCCTCCTACAATGAGCAGTTCTTC | CAWNGGASYNEQFF
NA | TRBJ1-2 | TRBV4-1 | NA | TGCGCCAGCAGCCAAGCCCCGGGAGGGCCGGATGGCTACACCTTC | CASSQAPGGPDGYTF
NA | TRBJ2-1 | TRBV30 | few | TGTGCCTGGACCACTAAAGTCCTTAATGAGCAGTTCTTC | CAWTTKVLNEQFF
NA | TRBJ2-1 | TRBV12-3/TRBV12-4 | NA | TGTGCCAGCAGTCGACTTGACAATGAGCAGTTCTTC | CASSRLDNEQFF
NA | TRBJ2-2 | TRBV6-5 | once | TGTGCCAGCAGTCTTACAGGGAGGGAGCTGTTTTTT | CASSLTGRELFF
TRBD1 | TRBJ1-1 | TRBV7-9 | NA | TGTGCCAGCAGCTCCTCCGGGACAGTGAGCATGAACACTGAAGCTTTCTTT | CASSSSGTVSMNTEAFF
NA | TRBJ1-3 | TRBV28 | NA | TGTGCCAGCAGTTCTGCCTCGGACAGCCTGAGGAACACCATATATTTT | CASSSASDSLRNTIYF
TRBD2 | TRBJ2-5 | TRBV13 | NA | TGTGCCAGCAGCTCGACTAGCGGGGCTCAAGAGACCCAGTACTTC | CASSSTSGAQETQYF
NA | TRBJ2-1 | TRBV27 | NA | TGTGCCAGCAGTTTAAAGTTCCAGGGGATCGATGAGCAGTTCTTC | CASSLKFQGIDEQFF
NA | TRBJ2-5 | TRBV10-3 | NA | TGTGCCATCAGTCCCTCCCAGGGGAATAAAGAGACCCAGTACTTC | CAISPSQGNKETQYF
NA | TRBJ2-5 | TRBV25-1 | once | TGTGCCAGCAGCCCAGCGGGCGGGGGCGGGGAGACCCAGTACTTC | CASSPAGGGGETQYF
TRBD2 | TRBJ2-7 | TRBV5-1 | NA | TGCGCCAGTACATTCTATCCAGGAGGGACTAGCGGGGGAACTGGAGAGCAGTACTTC | CASTFYPGGTSGGTGEQYF
TRBD2 | TRBJ2-2 | TRBV2 | NA | TGTGCCAGCAGTGTTAAGCGGGGGGCGAACACCGGGGAGCTGTTTTTT | CASSVKRGANTGELFF
TRBD1 | TRBJ2-7 | TRBV6-5 | NA | TGTGCCAGCAATATCGGACAGGCGTTCTACGAGCAGTACTTC | CASNIGQAFYEQYF
NA | TRBJ2-7 | TRBV25-1 | NA | TGTGCCAGCAGTGCGGGATTCTACGAGCAGTACTTC | CASSAGFYEQYF
NA | TRBJ2-7 | TRBV2 | once | TGTGCCAGCAGTGACCGGAGGACGTACTACGAGCAGTACTTC | CASSDRRTYYEQYF
TRBD1 | TRBJ2-6 | TRBV2 | NA | TGTGCCAGCAGTTATAGACAGGGGGCTTTCTCTGGGGCCAACGTCCTGACTTTC | CASSYRQGAFSGANVLTF
TRBD2 | TRBJ2-1 | TRBV5-4 | NA | TGTGCCACCCTGCGATCCGGGGGGGCCGTCACCTACAATGAGCAGTTCTTC | CATLRSGGAVTYNEQFF
NA | TRBJ1-1 | TRBV4-1 | NA | TGCGCCAGCAGCCAAGAGGGCCCTTTGAACACTGAAGCTTTCTTT | CASSQEGPLNTEAFF
NA | TRBJ2-7 | TRBV6-5 | NA | TGTGCCAGCAGTTACTCCTTGAGTTACGAGCAGTACTTC | CASSYSLSYEQYF
NA | TRBJ2-5 | TRBV7-9 | NA | TGTGCCAGCAGCTTAATGGGCGGACTAGAGACCCAGTACTTC | CASSLMGGLETQYF
NA | TRBJ1-3 | TRBV21-1 | NA | TGTGCCAGCAGCAAACGGTCGAGTTCTGGAAACACCATATATTTT | CASSKRSSSGNTIYF